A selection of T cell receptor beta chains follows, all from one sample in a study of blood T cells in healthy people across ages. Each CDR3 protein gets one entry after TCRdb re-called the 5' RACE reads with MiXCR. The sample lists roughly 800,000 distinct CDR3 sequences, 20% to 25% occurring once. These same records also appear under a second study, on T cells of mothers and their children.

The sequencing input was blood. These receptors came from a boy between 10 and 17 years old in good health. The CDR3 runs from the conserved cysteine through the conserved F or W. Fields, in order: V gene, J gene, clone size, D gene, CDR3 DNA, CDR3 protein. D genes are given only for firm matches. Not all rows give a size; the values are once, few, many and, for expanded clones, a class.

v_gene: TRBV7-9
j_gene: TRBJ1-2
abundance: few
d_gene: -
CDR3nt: TGTGCCAGCAGCTTAGGTTCTCAAGGCTATGGCTACACCTTC
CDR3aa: CASSLGSQGYGYTF

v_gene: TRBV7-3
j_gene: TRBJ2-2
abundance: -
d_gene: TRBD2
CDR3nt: TGTGCCAGCAGCTTGAGGACTAGCGGGAGAACCGGGGAGCTGTTTTTT
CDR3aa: CASSLRTSGRTGELFF

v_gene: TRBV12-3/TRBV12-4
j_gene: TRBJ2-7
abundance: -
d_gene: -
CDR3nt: TGTGCCAGCAGTCCCTCGATGGACAGTAGGAAGCAGTACTTC
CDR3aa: CASSPSMDSRKQYF

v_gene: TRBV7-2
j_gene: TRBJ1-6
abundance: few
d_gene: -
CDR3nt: TGTGCCAGCAGCCAACCCGCGGGGCCGGGTTCACCCCTCCACTTT
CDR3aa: CASSQPAGPGSPLHF

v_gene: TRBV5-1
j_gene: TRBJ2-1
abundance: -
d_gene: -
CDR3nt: TGCGCCAGCAGCACCGCCCCCGGAGGCTCCTTTGACAATGAGCAGTTCTTC
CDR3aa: CASSTAPGGSFDNEQFF

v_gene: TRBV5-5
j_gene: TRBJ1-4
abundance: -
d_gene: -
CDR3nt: TGTGCCAGCAGCTTGGACCCGGGGAGGTTTGAAAAACTGTTTTTT
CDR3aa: CASSLDPGRFEKLFF

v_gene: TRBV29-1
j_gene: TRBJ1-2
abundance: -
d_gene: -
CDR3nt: TGCAGCGTTTCGCGGACAGACTTCTATGGCTACACCTTC
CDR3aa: CSVSRTDFYGYTF

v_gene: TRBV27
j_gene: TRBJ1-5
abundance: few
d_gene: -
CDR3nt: TGTGCCAGAGCAAGGCGGGGAAATCAGCCCCAGCATTTT
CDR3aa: CARARRGNQPQHF

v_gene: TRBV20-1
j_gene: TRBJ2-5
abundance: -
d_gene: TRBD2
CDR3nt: TGCAGTGCTGGCGCGGGGGACTACAAAGAGACCCAGTACTTC
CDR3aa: CSAGAGDYKETQYF

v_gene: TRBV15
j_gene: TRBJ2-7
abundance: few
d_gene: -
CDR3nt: TGTGCCACGGCGGCAGGGGGGGCTTACGAGCAGTACTTC
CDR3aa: CATAAGGAYEQYF

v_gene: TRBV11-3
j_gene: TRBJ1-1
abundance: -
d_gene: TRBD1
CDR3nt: TGTGCCAGCAGCTTAGATCCACAGGGGAAAGCTTTCTTT
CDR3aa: CASSLDPQGKAFF

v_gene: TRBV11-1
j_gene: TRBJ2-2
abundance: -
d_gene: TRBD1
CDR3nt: TGTGCCAGCAGCTTCCGAGCTATAACGGTTCCGGGACAGGGAAACACCGGGGAGCTGTTTTTT
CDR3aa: CASSFRAITVPGQGNTGELFF

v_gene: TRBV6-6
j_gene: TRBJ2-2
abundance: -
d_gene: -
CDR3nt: TGTGCCAGCAGTTACTCGGCAGGGGGGTATACCGGGGAGCTGTTTTTT
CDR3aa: CASSYSAGGYTGELFF

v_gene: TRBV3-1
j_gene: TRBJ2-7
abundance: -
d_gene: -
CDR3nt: TGTGCCAGCAGCCAAGAAGCTGCGCAGTACTTC
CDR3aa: CASSQEAAQYF

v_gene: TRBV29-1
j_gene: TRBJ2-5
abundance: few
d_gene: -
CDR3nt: TGCAGCGTTGAAGGGTTCTTACAAGAGACCCAGTACTTC
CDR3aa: CSVEGFLQETQYF

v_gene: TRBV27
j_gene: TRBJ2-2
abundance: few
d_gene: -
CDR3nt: TGTGCCAGCAGTTTATTCCCCAGGGGTGGTACCGGGGAGCTGTTTTTT
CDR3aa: CASSLFPRGGTGELFF

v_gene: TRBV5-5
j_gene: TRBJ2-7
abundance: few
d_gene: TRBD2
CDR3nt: TGTGCCAGCAGCGCGACAACAAACTTAGCGGGAGGAAACTTCTACGAGCAGTACTTC
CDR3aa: CASSATTNLAGGNFYEQYF

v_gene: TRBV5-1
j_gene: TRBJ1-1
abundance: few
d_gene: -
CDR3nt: TGCGCCAGCAGCCCCGGGACGGAGGGGACTGAAGCTTTCTTT
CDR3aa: CASSPGTEGTEAFF

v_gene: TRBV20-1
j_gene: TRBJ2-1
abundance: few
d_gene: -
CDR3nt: TGCAGTGCTAGAGGGGGCATAGCAATCAATGAGCAGTTCTTC
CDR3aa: CSARGGIAINEQFF

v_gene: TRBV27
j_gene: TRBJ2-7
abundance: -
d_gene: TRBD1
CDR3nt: TGTGCCAGCAGTCCGGACAGGGGGACTGACGAGCAGTACTTC
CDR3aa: CASSPDRGTDEQYF

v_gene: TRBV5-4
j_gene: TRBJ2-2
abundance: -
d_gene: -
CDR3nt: TGTGCCAGCAGCTCACTTGACGGGGGCACTAGCACCGGGGAGCTGTTTTTT
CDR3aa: CASSSLDGGTSTGELFF

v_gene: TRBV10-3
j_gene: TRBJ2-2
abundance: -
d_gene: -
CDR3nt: TGTGCCACCAGGAGGGGGAAGAACACCGGGGAGCTGTTTTTT
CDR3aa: CATRRGKNTGELFF

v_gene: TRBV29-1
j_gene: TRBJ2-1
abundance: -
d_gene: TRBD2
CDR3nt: TGCAGCGTCGCCCCGCGCCTAGCGGGGAATGAGCAGTTCTTC
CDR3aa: CSVAPRLAGNEQFF

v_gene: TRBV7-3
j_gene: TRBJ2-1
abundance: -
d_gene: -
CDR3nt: TGTGCCAGCAGCTTATCCGATCATAATGAGCAGTTCTTC
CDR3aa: CASSLSDHNEQFF

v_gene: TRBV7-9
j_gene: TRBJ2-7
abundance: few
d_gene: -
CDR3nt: TGTGCCAGCAGCTTAGCCGAGACTTACTCCTACGAGCAGTACTTC
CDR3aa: CASSLAETYSYEQYF

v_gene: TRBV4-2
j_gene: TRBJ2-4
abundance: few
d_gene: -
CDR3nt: TGTGCCAGCAGCCTTAGCAGGGAGAACTCGAACATTCAGTACTTC
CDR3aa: CASSLSRENSNIQYF

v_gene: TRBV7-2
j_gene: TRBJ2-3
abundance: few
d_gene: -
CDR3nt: TGTGCCAGCAGCTTAGCGACTCTACGCACAGATACGCAGTATTTT
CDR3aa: CASSLATLRTDTQYF

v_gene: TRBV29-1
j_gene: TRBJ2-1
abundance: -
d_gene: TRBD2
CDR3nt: TGCAGCCCTACGGGACTAGTCGGCAATGAGCAGTTCTTC
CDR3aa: CSPTGLVGNEQFF

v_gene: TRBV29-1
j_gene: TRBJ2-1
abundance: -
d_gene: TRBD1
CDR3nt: TGCAGCGTCCCGGGACAGAGTTCTCGAGGGCAGTTCTTC
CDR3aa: CSVPGQSSRGQFF

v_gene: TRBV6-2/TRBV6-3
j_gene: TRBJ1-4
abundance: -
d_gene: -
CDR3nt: TGTGCCAGCAGTTACGCGGGAGAGGCGGATGAAAAACTGTTTTTT
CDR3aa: CASSYAGEADEKLFF

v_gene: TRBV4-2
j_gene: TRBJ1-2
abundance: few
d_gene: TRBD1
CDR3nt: TGTGCCAGCAGCCTAGGGACAGGGGAATTCTATGGCTACACCTTC
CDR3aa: CASSLGTGEFYGYTF

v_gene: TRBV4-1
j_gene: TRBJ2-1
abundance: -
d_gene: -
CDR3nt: TGCGCCAGCAGCCAGATGGAGGCGGCTTACAATGAGCAGTTCTTC
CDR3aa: CASSQMEAAYNEQFF

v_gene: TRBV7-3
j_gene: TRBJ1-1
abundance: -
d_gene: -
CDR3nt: TGTGCCAGCAGCTTATACGGGGGCTCGAACACTGAAGCTTTCTTT
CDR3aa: CASSLYGGSNTEAFF

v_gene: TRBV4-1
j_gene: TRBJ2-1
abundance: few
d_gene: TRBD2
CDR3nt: TGCGCCAGCAGCCAACTAGCGGGGCGGAATGAGCAGTTCTTC
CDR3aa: CASSQLAGRNEQFF

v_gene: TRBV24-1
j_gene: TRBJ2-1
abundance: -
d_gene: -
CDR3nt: TGTGCCACCAGTGATCCCCCAGGGGTAGGACACTACTACAATGAGCAGTTCTTC
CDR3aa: CATSDPPGVGHYYNEQFF

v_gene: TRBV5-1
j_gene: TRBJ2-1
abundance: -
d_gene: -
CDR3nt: TGCGCCAGCAGCTCAAGCCCCCATGAGCAGTTCTTC
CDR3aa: CASSSSPHEQFF

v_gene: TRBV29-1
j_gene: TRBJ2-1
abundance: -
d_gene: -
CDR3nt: TGCAGCGTTGCGGGGGTGTACTACAATGAGCAGTTCTTC
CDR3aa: CSVAGVYYNEQFF

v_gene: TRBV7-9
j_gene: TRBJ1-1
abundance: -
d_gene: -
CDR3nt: TGTGCCAGCAGCCTCTTACCGGGACCCATGAACACTGAAGCTTTCTTT
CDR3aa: CASSLLPGPMNTEAFF

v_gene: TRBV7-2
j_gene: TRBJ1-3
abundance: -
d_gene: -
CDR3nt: TGTGCCAGCAGCTTAACCCCGTCGACCTCTGGAAACACCATATATTTT
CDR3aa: CASSLTPSTSGNTIYF

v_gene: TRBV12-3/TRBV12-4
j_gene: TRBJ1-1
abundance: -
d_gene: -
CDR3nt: TGTGCCAGCAGTTTAGCCGGGGGGGTGGACACTGAAGCTTTCTTT
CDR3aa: CASSLAGGVDTEAFF

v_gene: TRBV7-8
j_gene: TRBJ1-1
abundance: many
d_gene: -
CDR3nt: TGTGCCAGCAGCTTACAGGGGTTGAACACTGAAGCTTTCTTT
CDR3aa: CASSLQGLNTEAFF

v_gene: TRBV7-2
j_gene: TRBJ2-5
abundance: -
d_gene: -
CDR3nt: TGTGCCAGCAGCTTAGCTGGGGGCGGGGCTTACAGCGGGGTGGAGACCCAGTACTTC
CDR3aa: CASSLAGGGAYSGVETQYF

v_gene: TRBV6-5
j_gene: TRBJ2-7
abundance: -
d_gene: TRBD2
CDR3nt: TGTGCCAGCAGGAGTAGCGGGAGGCATTCCTACGAGCAGTACTTC
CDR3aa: CASRSSGRHSYEQYF

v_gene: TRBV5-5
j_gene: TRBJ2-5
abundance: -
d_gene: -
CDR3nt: TGTGCCAGCAGCTTGTCGGCAGGGGTGGAGACCCAGTACTTC
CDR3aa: CASSLSAGVETQYF

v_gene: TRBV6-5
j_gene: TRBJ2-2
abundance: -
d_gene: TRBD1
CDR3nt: TGTGCCAGCAGTTCCGGGACAGGAGGTATCGGGGAGCTGTTTTTT
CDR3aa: CASSSGTGGIGELFF

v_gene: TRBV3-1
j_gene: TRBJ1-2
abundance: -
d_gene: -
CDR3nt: TGTGCCAGCAGCCAAAGGAGCGTCGGGACGCACTATGGCTACACCTTC
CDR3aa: CASSQRSVGTHYGYTF

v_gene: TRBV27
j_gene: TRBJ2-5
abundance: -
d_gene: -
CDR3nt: TGTGCCAGCAGTTTAGGAAGGGGGAAGGAGACCCAGTACTTC
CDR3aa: CASSLGRGKETQYF

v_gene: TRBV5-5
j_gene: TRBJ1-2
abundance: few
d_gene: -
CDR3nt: TGTGCCAGCAGCTTGTATCCCCCCGGGGGTTACGTGGTGGAGTTGGGCTACACCTTC
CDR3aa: CASSLYPPGGYVVELGYTF

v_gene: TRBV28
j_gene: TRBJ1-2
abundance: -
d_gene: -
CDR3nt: TGTGCCAGCAGTTTTTCGGGGGCGCTGAGGTATGGCTACACCTTC
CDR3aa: CASSFSGALRYGYTF

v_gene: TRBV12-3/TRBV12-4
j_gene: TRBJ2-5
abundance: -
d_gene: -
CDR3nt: TGTGCCAGCAGTTTTAAATTGATGGAGACCCAGTACTTC
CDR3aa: CASSFKLMETQYF

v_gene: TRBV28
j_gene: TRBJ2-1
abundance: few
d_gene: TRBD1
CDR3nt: TGTGCCAGCAGCGACCGGGACAGACCCTACAATGAGCAGTTCTTC
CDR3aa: CASSDRDRPYNEQFF

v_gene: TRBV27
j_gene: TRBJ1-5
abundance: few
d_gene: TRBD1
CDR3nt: TGTGCCAGCAGTCCCCGACAGGGTTCTCAGCCCCGGCATTTT
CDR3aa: CASSPRQGSQPRHF

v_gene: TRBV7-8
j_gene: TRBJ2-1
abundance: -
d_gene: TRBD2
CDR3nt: TGTGCCAGCAGACTAGCTGGGGGGACTAGCGGACTTTACAATGAGCAGTTCTTC
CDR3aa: CASRLAGGTSGLYNEQFF

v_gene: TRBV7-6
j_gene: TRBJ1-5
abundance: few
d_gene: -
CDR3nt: TGTGCCAGCAGCCGCTCAGCGGGACCCCAAAATCAGCCCCAGCATTTT
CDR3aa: CASSRSAGPQNQPQHF

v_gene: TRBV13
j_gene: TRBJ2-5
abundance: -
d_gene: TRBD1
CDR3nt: TGTGCCAGCAGCTCAGACCGGACAGGCGCAGAGACCCAGTACTTC
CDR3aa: CASSSDRTGAETQYF

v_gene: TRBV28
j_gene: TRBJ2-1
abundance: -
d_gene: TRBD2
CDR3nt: TGTGCCAGCAGTCCCTCGGGCGGGGGGGTTTTGGATGAGCAGTTCTTC
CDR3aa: CASSPSGGGVLDEQFF

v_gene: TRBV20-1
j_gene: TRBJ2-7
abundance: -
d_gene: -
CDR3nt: TGCAGTGCTCCGAACCTTGCGGGCGAGCAGTACTTC
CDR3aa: CSAPNLAGEQYF